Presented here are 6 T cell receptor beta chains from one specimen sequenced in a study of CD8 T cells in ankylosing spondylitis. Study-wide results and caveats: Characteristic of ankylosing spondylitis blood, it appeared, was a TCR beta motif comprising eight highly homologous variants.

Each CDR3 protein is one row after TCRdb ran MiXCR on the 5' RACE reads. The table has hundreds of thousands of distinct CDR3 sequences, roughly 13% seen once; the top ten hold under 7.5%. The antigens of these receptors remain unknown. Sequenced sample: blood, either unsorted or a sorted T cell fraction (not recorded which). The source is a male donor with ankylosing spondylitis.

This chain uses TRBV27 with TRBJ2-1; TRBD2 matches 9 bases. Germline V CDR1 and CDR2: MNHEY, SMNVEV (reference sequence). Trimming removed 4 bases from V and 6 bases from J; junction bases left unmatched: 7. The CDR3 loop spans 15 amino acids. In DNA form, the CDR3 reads TGTGCCAGCAGTTCCTGGACTAGCGCCGGCAATGAGCAGTTCTTC. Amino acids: CASSSWTSAGNEQFF.

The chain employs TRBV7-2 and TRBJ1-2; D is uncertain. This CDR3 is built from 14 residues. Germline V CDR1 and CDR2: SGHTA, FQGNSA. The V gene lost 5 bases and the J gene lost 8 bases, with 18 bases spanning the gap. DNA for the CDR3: TGTGCCAGCAGCCCAACTATGACAAGCTGGGGCTACACCTTC. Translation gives CASSPTMTSWGYTF.

For the CDR3, the DNA is TGCAGTGCTGAAGGCGGGAGAGATACGCAGTATTTT. Translated: CSAEGGRDTQYF. The chain joins TRBV20-1 to TRBJ2-3; TRBD2 aligns across 7 bases. Germline V gives CDR1 DFQATT, CDR2 SNEGSKA (reference sequence). The CDR3 is 12 amino acids. The ends lost 5 bases at V and 5 bases at J; junction bases unmatched: 4.

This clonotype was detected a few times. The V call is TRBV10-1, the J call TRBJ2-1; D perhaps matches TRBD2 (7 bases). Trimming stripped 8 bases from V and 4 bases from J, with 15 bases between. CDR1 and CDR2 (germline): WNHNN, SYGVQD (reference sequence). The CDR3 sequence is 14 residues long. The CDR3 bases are TGCGCCAGCTCTCGCGGGGGCCAGTACAATGAGCAGTTCTTC. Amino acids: CASSRGGQYNEQFF.

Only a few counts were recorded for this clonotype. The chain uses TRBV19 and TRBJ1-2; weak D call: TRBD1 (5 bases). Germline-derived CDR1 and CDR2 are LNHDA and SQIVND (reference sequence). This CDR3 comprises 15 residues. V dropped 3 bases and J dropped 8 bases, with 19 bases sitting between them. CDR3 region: CASSITGAPLRGYTF. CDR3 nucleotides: TGTGCCAGTAGTATTACAGGAGCACCATTGCGGGGCTACACCTTC.

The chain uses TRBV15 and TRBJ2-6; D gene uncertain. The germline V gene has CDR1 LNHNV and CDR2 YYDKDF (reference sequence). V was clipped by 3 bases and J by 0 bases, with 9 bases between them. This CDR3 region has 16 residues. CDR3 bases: TGTGCCACCAGCAGGCCTTGGGCCTCTGGGGCCAACGTCCTGACTTTC. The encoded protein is CATSRPWASGANVLTF.